These 7 T cell receptor beta chains originate from one sample sequenced in a study of CD8+CD57+ T cells in acquired aplastic anemia. TCR beta VDJ and CDR3 profiles were obtained from a genomic DNA template. TCRdb re-analysed the reads in MiXCR, keeping a single row per CDR3 protein. The data hold more than 100,000 distinct CDR3 sequences, with around two fifths observed a single time. Sequenced: sorted CD4+, CD8+, or CD8+CD57+ T cells (not recorded which) from PBMCs. These receptor sequences come from a human donor in good health, serving as a control.

V usage is TRBV7-2 and J usage is TRBJ2-7; TRBD1 agrees at 7 bases. The CDR3 length is 15 residues. The V gene's germline CDR1 is SGHTA and CDR2 FQGNSA. The trim removed 6 bases at V and 4 bases at J, leaving 12 bases unmatched. The CDR3 here is CASSITGAVGYEQYF. The CDR3 region has the DNA TGTGCCAGCAGTATAACAGGGGCAGTAGGATACGAGCAGTACTTC. Full variable domain (rest looked up from reference TRBV7-2 and TRBJ2-7): GAGVSQSPSNKVTEKGKDVELRCDPISGHTALYWYRQSLGQGLEFLIYFQGNSAPDKSGLPSDRFSAERTGGSVSTLTIQRTQQEDSAVYLCASSITGAVGYEQYFGPGTRLTVT.

This clonotype was seen a handful of times. The V gene is TRBV5-4, the J gene TRBJ2-1; weak D call: TRBD1 (5 bases). CDR1 is SGHNT and CDR2 is YYREEE in the germline V gene (reference sequence). V shed 1 base and J shed 8 bases, with 13 bases lying between them. This CDR3 has 14 amino acids. CDR3 DNA: TGTGCCAGCAGCTTGCCCAGGGTTGGGCATGAGCAGTTCTTC. Residues: CASSLPRVGHEQFF.

CDR3 in DNA: TGTGCCAGCAGTGTCCAGCTCTACGAGCAGTACTTC. Protein product: CASSVQLYEQYF. The rearrangement uses TRBV25-1 and TRBJ2-7; D is uncertain. The CDR3 contains 12 residues. V lost 4 bases and J lost 3, with 7 bases in between. Germline lookup yields CDR1 MGHDK and CDR2 SYGVNS.

J is TRBJ2-1 and V is TRBV10-3; TRBD1 agrees at 10 bases. Germline trimming cut 4 bases from V and 2 bases from J; bases unmatched to any gene: 8. The CDR3 has 17 residues. Looked up from germline, CDR1 is ENHRY and CDR2 is SYGVKD. The CDR3 DNA follows: TGTGCCATCAGTGCCGCGGGACAGGGGATGGCCTACAATGAGCAGTTCTTC. Its protein is CAISAAGQGMAYNEQFF.

This clonotype appeared many times. The V gene is TRBV5-4, the J gene TRBJ1-1; D is possibly TRBD1 (5 bases). The CDR3 runs to 14 residues. In germline, CDR1 is SGHNT, CDR2 YYREEE (reference sequence). The V gene lost 3 bases and the J gene lost 8 bases, with 17 bases spanning the gap. The CDR3, as DNA: TGTGCCAGCAGCTCGGGCAGGGACCAAAAGGAAGCTTTCTTT. This codes for CASSSGRDQKEAFF.

The chain uses TRBV29-1 and TRBJ2-5; unclear D gene. The germline V and J ends were trimmed by 0 bases and 7 bases, with 3 bases remaining between them. There are 10 residues in the CDR3. Per germline, CDR1 SQVTM and CDR2 ANQGSEA. The CDR3: CSVEEGTQYF. CDR3 coding DNA: TGCAGCGTTGAAGAAGGGACCCAGTACTTC.

This clonotype was observed many times. J is TRBJ1-2 and V is TRBV9; no reliable D call. The CDR3 consists of 12 residues. Germline V gene data show CDR1 as SGDLS and CDR2 as YYNGEE. Trimming took off 4 bases at V and 4 bases at J, with 8 bases between the two ends. The CDR3 region has the DNA TGTGCCAGCAGCCTCCAGACCTATGGCTACACCTTC. Amino acid sequence: CASSLQTYGYTF.